Below are 8 T cell receptor beta chains sequenced from a single sample in a study of tumor and adjacent non-tumor tissue in lung cancer. RNA was extracted from bulk tissue without any cell sorting. This non-tumor lung sample came from over 3 cm beyond the tumor edge. Three rounds of nested PCR, following a modified ARM-PCR protocol, produced the TCRbeta library. TCRdb processed the multiplex PCR reads anew with MiXCR; each CDR3 protein has one entry. The sample contains approximately 62,000 distinct CDR3 sequences, more than 55% of which appear only once. Specimen: distant non-tumor lung tissue. Receptor source: a man between 65 and 85 years old with non-small cell lung cancer.

About this clonotype: This CDR3 is missing its conserved last phenylalanine or tryptophan, likely due to a read error. No DNA is shown, since the ends of the CDR3 on it are uncertain; the CDR3 is the one TCRdb lists. V and J are TRBV11-3 and TRBJ2-1; whether TRBD1, the table's D call, matches the DNA was not checked. Germline lookup yields CDR1 SGHNT and CDR2 YENEEA. The CDR3 has 14 amino acids, counting both end residues. The chain's CDR3 is CASSLDGTENEHFL.

Note on this clonotype: A much larger clone lies one base from this, so it may be a read error. The chain uses TRBV29-1 and TRBJ2-1; maybe TRBD2 (6 bases). CDR1 is SQVTM and CDR2 is ANQGSEA in the germline V gene. The CDR3 contains 11 residues. The germline V and J ends were trimmed by 8 bases and 10 bases, with 15 bases remaining between them. CDR3 coding DNA: TGCAGCCTTGGCGGGGCGGGAGAGCAGTTCTTC. Translating gives CSLGGAGEQFF.

For this clonotype: A read error is possible here, since a much larger clone lies one base away. The CDR3 sequence is CASSWRGTIHETQYF. The DNA of the CDR3 is TGTGCCAGCAGCTGGAGGGGGACAATTCATGAGACCCAGTACTTC. The chain couples TRBV13 to TRBJ2-5, with D perhaps given as TRBD1 or TRBD2 (6 bases each). Germline CDR1 and CDR2: PRHDT and FYEKMQ (reference sequence). CDR3 size: 15 residues. V lost 4 bases, J lost 5 bases, and 17 bases lay in between.

Regarding this clonotype: This could be a read error, since a much larger clone is one nucleotide away. The chain links TRBV12-3 or TRBV12-4 to TRBJ2-7; no reliable D call. The germline V and J ends were trimmed by 3 bases and 12 bases, with 15 bases remaining between them. The CDR3 runs to 12 residues. CDR3 protein: CASSFGQVRTYF. The CDR3, as DNA: TGTGCCAGCAGTTTCGGGCAGGTGAGAACGTACTTC.

Ten or more counts support this clonotype. The rearrangement joins TRBV28 to TRBJ2-2, with a tentative D call TRBD1 (5 bases). This CDR3 is built from 16 residues. V was clipped by 3 bases and J by 7 bases, with 18 bases between them. Per the germline V gene, CDR1 is MDHEN and CDR2 is SYDVKM. CDR3 coding DNA: TGTGCCAGCAGTTTTAGACAGCAGGGTTACGGCGGGGAGCTGTTTTTT. Translation gives CASSFRQQGYGGELFF.

The sample holds many counts of this clonotype. V usage is TRBV5-5 and J usage is TRBJ2-7; TRBD1 matches 10 bases. The junction had 8 bases not matched to a gene; V was cut back by 5 bases and J by 3 bases. CDR1 is SGHKS and CDR2 is YYEKEE in the germline V gene (reference sequence). The CDR3 length is 15 residues. DNA of the CDR3: TGTGCCAGCAGTACCCGGGGGGACAGGGGCTACGAGCAGTACTTC. Amino acid sequence: CASSTRGDRGYEQYF.

Comments on this clonotype: One end of the junction does not line up with germline, which may come from a read error. CDR3 sequence: CASSRGWAQPQETQYF. The CDR3 coding sequence is TGTGCCAGCAGTCGTGGATGGGCGCAGCCCCAAGAAACCCAGTACTTC. The chain joins TRBV6-6 to TRBJ2-5; D is undetermined. The germline V gene has CDR1 MNHNY and CDR2 SVGAGI (reference sequence). This CDR3 region has 16 residues.

Of note for this clonotype: At one of its ends the junction is not consistent with the germline gene, which may arise from a read error. The CDR3 loop is CASSQEISTNTGELFF. The CDR3 DNA is TGTGCCAGCAGCCAAGAGATCTCTACGAACACCGGGGAGCTATTTTTT. This chain connects TRBV4-2 to TRBJ2-2; a weak D match, TRBD2 (5 bases). The CDR3 consists of 16 residues. Germline loops: CDR1 LGHNA, CDR2 YNFKEQ.